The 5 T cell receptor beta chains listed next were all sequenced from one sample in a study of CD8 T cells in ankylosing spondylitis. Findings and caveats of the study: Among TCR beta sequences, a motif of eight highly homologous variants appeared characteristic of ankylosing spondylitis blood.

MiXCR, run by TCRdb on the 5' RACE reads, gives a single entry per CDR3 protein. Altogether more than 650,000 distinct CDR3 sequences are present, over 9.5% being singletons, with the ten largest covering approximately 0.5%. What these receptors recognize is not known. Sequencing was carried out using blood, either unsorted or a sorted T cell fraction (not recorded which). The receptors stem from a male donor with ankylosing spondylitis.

Here the CDR3 DNA reads TGTGCCAGCAGCCCGGCCGGGGACATGAATCAGCCCCAGCATTTT. Its protein is CASSPAGDMNQPQHF. The chain combines TRBV7-9 with TRBJ1-5; D is perhaps TRBD1 (6 bases). CDR3 length: 15 residues. Trimming shortened V by 5 bases and J by 4 bases, and 15 bases separated the two germline ends. In germline, CDR1 is SEHNR, CDR2 FQNEAQ (reference sequence).

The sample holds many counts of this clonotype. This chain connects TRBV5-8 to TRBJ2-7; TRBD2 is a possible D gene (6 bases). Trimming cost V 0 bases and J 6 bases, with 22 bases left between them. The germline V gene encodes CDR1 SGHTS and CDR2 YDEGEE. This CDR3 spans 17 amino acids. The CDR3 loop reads CASSLVVVGDGAGEQYF. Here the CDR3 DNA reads TGTGCCAGCAGCTTGGTGGTCGTGGGGGACGGAGCGGGCGAGCAGTACTTC.

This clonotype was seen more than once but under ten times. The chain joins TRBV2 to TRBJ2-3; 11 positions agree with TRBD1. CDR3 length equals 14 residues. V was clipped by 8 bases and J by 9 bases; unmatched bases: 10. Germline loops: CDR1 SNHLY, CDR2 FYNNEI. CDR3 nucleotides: TGTGCCAGCGCGTCGACCGGGACAGGGGGGACGCAGTATTTT. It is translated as CASASTGTGGTQYF. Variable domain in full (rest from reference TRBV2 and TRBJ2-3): EPEVTQTPSHQVTQMGQEVILRCVPISNHLYFYWYRQILGQKVEFLVSFYNNEISEKSEIFDDQFSVERPDGSNFTLKIRSTKLEDSAMYFCASASTGTGGTQYFGPGTRLTVL.

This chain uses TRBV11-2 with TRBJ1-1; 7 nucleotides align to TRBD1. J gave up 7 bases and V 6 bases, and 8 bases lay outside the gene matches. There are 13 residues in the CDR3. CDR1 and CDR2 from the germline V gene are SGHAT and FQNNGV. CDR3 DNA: TGTGCCAGCAGGAAGACAGGGCTAAGTGAAGCTTTCTTT. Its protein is CASRKTGLSEAFF.

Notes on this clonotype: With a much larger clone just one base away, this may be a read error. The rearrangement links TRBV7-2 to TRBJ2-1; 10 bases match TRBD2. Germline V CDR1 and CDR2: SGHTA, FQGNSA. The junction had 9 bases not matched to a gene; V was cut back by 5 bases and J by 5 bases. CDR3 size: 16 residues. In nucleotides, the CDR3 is TGTGCCAGCAGCAGAACCGGGACTAGCGAGAACAATGAGCAGTTCTTC. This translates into CASSRTGTSENNEQFF.